Listed below are T cell receptor beta chains from one sample, sequenced in a study of control samples from healthy donors and cancer patients. Profiling relied on immunoSEQ multiplex PCR, and the TCRdb table lists in-frame clones only, not all of them. Here the sample spans 130,000 or so clones, around 93% being singletons. Sequenced material: blood. The receptor set was obtained from a woman aged 45-65 years in good health. The CDR3 runs from the conserved cysteine through the conserved F or W. The D gene is left open where the match is weak. The size of a clone is reported for some rows only, either as once, few or many, or as a class for expanded clones.

J gene | V gene | D gene | clone size | CDR3 DNA | CDR3 protein
TRBJ1-2 | TRBV3-1/TRBV3-2 | . | . | TGTGCCAGCAGCCCAACGCAGAGCCATGGCTACACCTTC | CASSPTQSHGYTF
TRBJ1-2 | TRBV11-2 | . | . | TGTGCCAGCAGCCGGGGGACCGTGCGGGGCTACACCTTC | CASSRGTVRGYTF
TRBJ1-1 | TRBV6-6 | . | . | TGTGCCAGCAGAGCCATTCAGGACAGTTTCGTCTTT | CASRAIQDSFVF
TRBJ2-5 | TRBV30 | TRBD2 | once | TGTGCCTGGAGCAGTCTAGCGGTTCAAGAGACCCAGTACTTC | CAWSSLAVQETQYF
TRBJ2-3 | TRBV6-2/TRBV6-3 | TRBD2 | . | TGTGCCAGCAGTCGCTCTAGCGGGTTTACAGATACGCAGTATTTT | CASSRSSGFTDTQYF
TRBJ2-1 | TRBV5-1 | TRBD2 | . | TGCGCCAGCAGTATACCTAGCGGTTACAATGAGCAGTTCTTC | CASSIPSGYNEQFF
TRBJ1-2 | TRBV7-2 | . | . | TGTGCCAGCAGCACCCAAATATTGACATTGTATGGCTACACCTTC | CASSTQILTLYGYTF
TRBJ1-2 | TRBV28 | . | . | TGTGCCAGCAGCATAGGGGCAGGGGCTGGGGGCTACACCTTC | CASSIGAGAGGYTF
TRBJ1-1 | TRBV3-1/TRBV3-2 | . | . | TGTGCCAGCAGCCGACTCCAAGTGGACACTGAAGCTTTCTTT | CASSRLQVDTEAFF
TRBJ2-2 | TRBV19 | TRBD2 | . | TGTGCCAGTAGTATGATATTGGTGGGAGGGCCTAGCCCCGGGGAGCTGTTTTTT | CASSMILVGGPSPGELFF
TRBJ2-5 | TRBV19 | TRBD1 | . | TGTGCCAGTGGACGGGACAGGGGAGAGACCCAGTACTTC | CASGRDRGETQYF
TRBJ2-7 | TRBV3-1/TRBV3-2 | . | . | TGTGCCAGCAGCCAAGGGTACCAGGGGAGGGACGAGCAGTACTTC | CASSQGYQGRDEQYF
TRBJ2-7 | TRBV28 | . | once | TGTGCCAGCAGATCGACTAGTCCCTACTCCTACGAGCAGTACTTC | CASRSTSPYSYEQYF
TRBJ2-2 | TRBV19 | TRBD2 | . | TGTGCCAGTAGTGTACTAGCGGGAGTAGGGAACACCGGGGAGCTGTTTTTT | CASSVLAGVGNTGELFF
TRBJ1-2 | TRBV29-1 | . | . | TGCAGCGTTGAACAGGGCTACACCTTC | CSVEQGYTF